The clone carrying this TCR beta chain occurred many times. V was clipped by 1 base and J by 7 bases, with 17 bases between them. Germline CDR1 DFQATT, CDR2 SNEGSKA (reference sequence). This CDR3 region has 16 residues. The data derive from a study of T cells in Graves' hyperthyroidism and ophthalmopathy. Using RNA transcripts as the source, TCR beta CDR3 regions were amplified. The primer set for the first-round RT-PCR of the TCR CDR3 was HTBI. In TCRdb, the multiplex PCR reads were re-called with MiXCR into one record per CDR3 protein. The top ten clones hold 10% of a sample with about 740,000 distinct CDR3 sequences, 11% to 15% of them seen once.

The specimen was blood. The chain employs TRBV20-1 and TRBJ1-6; maybe TRBD1 (6 bases). This TCR was recovered from a woman younger than 30 with Graves' hyperthyroidism. The CDR3 region has the DNA TGCAGTGCTAGAGTTCAAACCGGGACACTGAATTCACCCCTCCACTTT. This gives the protein CSARVQTGTLNSPLHF.